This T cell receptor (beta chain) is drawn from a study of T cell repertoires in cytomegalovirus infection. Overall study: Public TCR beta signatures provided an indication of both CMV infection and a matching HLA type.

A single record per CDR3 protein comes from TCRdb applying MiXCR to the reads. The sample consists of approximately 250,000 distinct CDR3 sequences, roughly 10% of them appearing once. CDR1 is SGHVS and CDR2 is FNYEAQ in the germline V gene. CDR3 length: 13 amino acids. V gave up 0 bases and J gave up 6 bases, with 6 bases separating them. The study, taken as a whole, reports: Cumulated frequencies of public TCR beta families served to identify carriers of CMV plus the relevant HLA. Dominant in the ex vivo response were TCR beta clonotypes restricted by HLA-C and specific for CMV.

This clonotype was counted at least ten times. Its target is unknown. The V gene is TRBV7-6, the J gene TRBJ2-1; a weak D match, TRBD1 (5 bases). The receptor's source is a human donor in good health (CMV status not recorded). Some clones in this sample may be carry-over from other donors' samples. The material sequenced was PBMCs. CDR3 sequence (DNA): TGTGCCAGCAGCTTAGCCCAGGGCAATGAGCAGTTCTTC. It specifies CASSLAQGNEQFF. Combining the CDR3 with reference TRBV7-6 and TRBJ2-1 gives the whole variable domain GAGVSQSPRYKVTKRGQDVALRCDPISGHVSLYWYRQALGQGPEFLTYFNYEAQQDKSGLPNDRFSAERPEGSISTLTIQRTEQRDSAMYRCASSLAQGNEQFFGPGTRLTVL.